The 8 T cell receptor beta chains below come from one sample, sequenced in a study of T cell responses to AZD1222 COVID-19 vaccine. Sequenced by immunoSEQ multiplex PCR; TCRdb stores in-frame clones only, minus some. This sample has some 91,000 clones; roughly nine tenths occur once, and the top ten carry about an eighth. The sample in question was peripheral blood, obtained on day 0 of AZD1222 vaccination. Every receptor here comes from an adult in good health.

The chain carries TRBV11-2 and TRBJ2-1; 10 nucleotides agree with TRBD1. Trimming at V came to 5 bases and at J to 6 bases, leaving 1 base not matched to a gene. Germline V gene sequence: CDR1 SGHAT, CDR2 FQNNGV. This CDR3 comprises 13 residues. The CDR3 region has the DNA TGTGCCAGCAGCCGGACAGGGGGCAATGAGCAGTTCTTC. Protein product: CASSRTGGNEQFF.

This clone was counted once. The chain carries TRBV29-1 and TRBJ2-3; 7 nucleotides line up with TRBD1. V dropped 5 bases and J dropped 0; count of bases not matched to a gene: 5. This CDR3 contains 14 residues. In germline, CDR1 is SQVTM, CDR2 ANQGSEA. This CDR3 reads CSVLDRDSTDTQYF. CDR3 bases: TGCAGCGTTTTAGACAGGGATAGCACAGATACGCAGTATTTT.

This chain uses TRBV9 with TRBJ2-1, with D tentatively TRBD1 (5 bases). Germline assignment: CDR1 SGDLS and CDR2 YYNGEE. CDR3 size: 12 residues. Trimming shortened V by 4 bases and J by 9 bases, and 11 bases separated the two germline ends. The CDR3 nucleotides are TGTGCCAGCAGCACCAGGGAAAGTGAGCAGTTCTTC. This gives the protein CASSTRESEQFF. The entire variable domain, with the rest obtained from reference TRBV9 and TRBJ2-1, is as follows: DSGVTQTPKHLITATGQRVTLRCSPRSGDLSVYWYQQSLDQGLQFLIQYYNGEERAKGNILERFSAQQFPDLHSELNLSSLELGDSALYFCASSTRESEQFFGPGTRLTVL.

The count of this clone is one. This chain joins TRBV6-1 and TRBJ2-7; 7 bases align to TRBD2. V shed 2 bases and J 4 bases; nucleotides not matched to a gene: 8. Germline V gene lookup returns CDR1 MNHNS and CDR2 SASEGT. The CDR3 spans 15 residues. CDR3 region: CASSETVAGKYEQYF. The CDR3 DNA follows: TGTGCCAGCAGTGAAACTGTAGCGGGCAAATACGAGCAGTACTTC.

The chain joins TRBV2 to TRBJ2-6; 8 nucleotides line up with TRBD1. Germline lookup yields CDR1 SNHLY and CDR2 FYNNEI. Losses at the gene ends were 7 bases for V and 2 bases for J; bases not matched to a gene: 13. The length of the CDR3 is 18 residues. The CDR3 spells CASKITGDRITGANVLTF. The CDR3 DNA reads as TGTGCCAGCAAGATAACGGGGGACAGGATAACTGGGGCCAACGTCCTGACTTTC.

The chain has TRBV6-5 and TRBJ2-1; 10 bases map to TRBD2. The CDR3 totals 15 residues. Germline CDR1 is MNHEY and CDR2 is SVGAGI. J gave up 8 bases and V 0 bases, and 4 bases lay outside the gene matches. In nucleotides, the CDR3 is TGTGCCAGCAGTTACTCGTATAGCGGGAGGTATGAGCAGTTCTTC. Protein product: CASSYSYSGRYEQFF.

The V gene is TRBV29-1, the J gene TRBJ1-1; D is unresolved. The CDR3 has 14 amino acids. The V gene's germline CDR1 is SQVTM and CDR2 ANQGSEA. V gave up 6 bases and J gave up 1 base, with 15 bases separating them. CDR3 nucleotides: TGCAGCGTCCGAGAACAGAGTACGAACACTGAAGCTTTCTTT. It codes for CSVREQSTNTEAFF.

The CDR3 reads CASSLGGLGANVLTF. The CDR3, as DNA: TGTGCCAGCAGCTTAGGGGGGCTCGGTGCCAACGTCCTGACTTTC. V usage is TRBV11-3 and J usage is TRBJ2-6; possible D gene TRBD1, 6 bases. Trimming took off 1 base at V and 7 bases at J, with 11 bases between the two ends. The V gene's germline CDR1 is SGHNT and CDR2 YENEEA. The CDR3 sequence is 15 residues long.